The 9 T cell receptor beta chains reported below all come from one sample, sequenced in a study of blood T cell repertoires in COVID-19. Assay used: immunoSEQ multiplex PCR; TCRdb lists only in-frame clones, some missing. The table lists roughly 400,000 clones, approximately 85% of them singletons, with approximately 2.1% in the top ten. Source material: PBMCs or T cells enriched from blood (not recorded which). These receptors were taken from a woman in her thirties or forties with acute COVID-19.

The CDR3 is CATRQNQGTEAFF. In DNA form, the CDR3 reads TGTGCCACCAGACAAAACCAGGGCACTGAAGCTTTCTTT. The gene calls are TRBV24-1 and TRBJ1-1; TRBD1 might be the D (5 bases). Germline lookup yields CDR1 KGHDR and CDR2 SFDVKD. The CDR3 length is 13 residues. V lost 7 bases and J lost 4, with 12 bases in between.

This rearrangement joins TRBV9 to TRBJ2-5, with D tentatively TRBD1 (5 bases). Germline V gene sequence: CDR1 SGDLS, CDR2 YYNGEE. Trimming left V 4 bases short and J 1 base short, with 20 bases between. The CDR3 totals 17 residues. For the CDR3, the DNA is TGTGCCAGCAGCCCAAGTCTGACCAAAAGGGGCCAAGAGACCCAGTACTTC. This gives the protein CASSPSLTKRGQETQYF.

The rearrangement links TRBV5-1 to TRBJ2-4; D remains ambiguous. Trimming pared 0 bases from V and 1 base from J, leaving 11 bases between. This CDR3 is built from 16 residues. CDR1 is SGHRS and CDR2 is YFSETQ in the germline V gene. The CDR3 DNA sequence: TGCGCCAGCAGCTTGGATCCGGTCAGGGCCAAAAACATTCAGTACTTC. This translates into CASSLDPVRAKNIQYF.

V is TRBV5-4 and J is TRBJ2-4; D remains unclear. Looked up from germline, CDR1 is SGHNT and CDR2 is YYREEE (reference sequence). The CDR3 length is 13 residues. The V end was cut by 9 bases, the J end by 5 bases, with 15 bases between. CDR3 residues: CATRPITENIQYF. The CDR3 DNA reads TGTGCCACCCGACCGATAACAGAAAACATTCAGTACTTC.

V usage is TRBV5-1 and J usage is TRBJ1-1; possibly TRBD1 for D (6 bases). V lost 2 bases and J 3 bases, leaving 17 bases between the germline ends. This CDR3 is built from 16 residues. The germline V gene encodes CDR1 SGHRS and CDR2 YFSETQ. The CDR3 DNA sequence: TGCGCCAGCAGCTTAATCCCCACAGGGCGAGACACTGAAGCTTTCTTT. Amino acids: CASSLIPTGRDTEAFF.

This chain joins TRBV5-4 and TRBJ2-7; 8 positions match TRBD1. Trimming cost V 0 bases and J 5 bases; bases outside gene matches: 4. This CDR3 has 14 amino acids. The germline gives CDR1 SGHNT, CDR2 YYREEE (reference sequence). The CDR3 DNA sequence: TGTGCCAGCAGCTTGGAGCCGGGACAGGACGAGCAGTACTTC. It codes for CASSLEPGQDEQYF.

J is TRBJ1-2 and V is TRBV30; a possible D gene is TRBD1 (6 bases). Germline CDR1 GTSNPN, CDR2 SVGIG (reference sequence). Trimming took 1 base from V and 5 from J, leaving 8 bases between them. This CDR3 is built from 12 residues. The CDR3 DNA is TGTGCCTGGAGTGCCCAGGGGTATGGCTACACCTTC. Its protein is CAWSAQGYGYTF.

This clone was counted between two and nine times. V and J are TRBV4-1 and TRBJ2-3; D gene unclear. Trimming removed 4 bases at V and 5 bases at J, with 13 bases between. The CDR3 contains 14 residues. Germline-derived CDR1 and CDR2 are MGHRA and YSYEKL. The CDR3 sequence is CASSLPGRIDTQYF. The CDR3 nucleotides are TGCGCCAGCAGCCTACCGGGTAGGATAGATACGCAGTATTTT.

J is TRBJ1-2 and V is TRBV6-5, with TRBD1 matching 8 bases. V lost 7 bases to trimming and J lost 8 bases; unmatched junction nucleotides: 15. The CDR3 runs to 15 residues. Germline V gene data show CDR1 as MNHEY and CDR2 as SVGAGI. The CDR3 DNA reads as TGTGCCAGCAACCCCAATGACAGGGGCCTAAAGGGCTACACCTTC. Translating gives CASNPNDRGLKGYTF.